These T cell receptor beta chains were read from a single sample in a study of T cell responses to AZD1222 COVID-19 vaccine. This table comes from immunoSEQ multiplex PCR, and its TCRdb copy is limited to in-frame clones, with some not included. The sample carries 95,000 or so clones, 89% recorded once. This specimen was peripheral blood, taken on day 0 of MenACWY control vaccination. All receptors derive from an adult in good health. The conserved cysteine and the conserved F or W are not part of the CDR3 here. Size is omitted from some rows. Given values are once, few, many or a class for expanded clones.

size | J | V | CDR3
NA | TRBJ2-7 | TRBV6-5 | ASTNRVWGFEQY
NA | TRBJ2-1 | TRBV6-5 | ASSYQQGLLYNEQF
NA | TRBJ2-5 | TRBV5-4 | ASRLDRANQETQY
NA | TRBJ1-1 | TRBV4-3 | ASSQVGMNTEAF
NA | TRBJ2-1 | TRBV5-1 | ASSLEGRSFYNEQF
NA | TRBJ1-2 | TRBV28 | ASSPQGAYGYT
NA | TRBJ2-5 | TRBV24-1 | ATSDSVRGARETQY
once | TRBJ1-1 | TRBV6-2/TRBV6-3 | ASSPTGPAGRI
NA | TRBJ1-2 | TRBV18 | ASSPTGNYGYT
NA | TRBJ1-1 | TRBV11-2 | ASSLMSEGWRAF
once | TRBJ2-2 | TRBV7-3 | ASSPLRSTGELF
NA | TRBJ1-2 | TRBV12-5 | ASGWPLRANYGYT
NA | TRBJ1-2 | TRBV3-1/TRBV3-2 | ASSQANYGYT
NA | TRBJ2-7 | TRBV15 | AIAPYEQY
NA | TRBJ1-5 | TRBV29-1 | SVQQGGNQPQH
once | TRBJ2-5 | TRBV2 | ASSESIGLGSVETQY
NA | TRBJ1-3 | TRBV4-3 | ASSQGRGSGNTIY
NA | TRBJ2-3 | TRBV6-4 | ASSPGQGRTDTQY
NA | TRBJ2-2 | TRBV9 | ASSVELVGTGELF
NA | TRBJ1-2 | TRBV29-1 | SVRDSSYGYT
NA | TRBJ2-1 | TRBV5-8 | ASSLQGAGSYNEQF
NA | TRBJ1-4 | TRBV18 | ASSPTTGGNEKLF
NA | TRBJ2-3 | TRBV11-2 | ASSLRGGDPDTQY
NA | TRBJ1-2 | TRBV6-2/TRBV6-3 | ASSYDGNYGYT
NA | TRBJ1-2 | TRBV6-5 | ASSPQGGKAGYT
NA | TRBJ1-2 | TRBV20-1 | SGSAGGGYT
NA | TRBJ2-7 | TRBV6-5 | ASSYRTGKPYEQY
NA | TRBJ1-1 | TRBV7-3 | ASSLGRNTEAF
NA | TRBJ2-3 | TRBV9 | ASSPAGSRTDTQY
once | TRBJ2-2 | TRBV12-5 | ASGSGLAGDFTGELF
NA | TRBJ1-6 | TRBV13 | ASSLRGSWSPLH
NA | TRBJ1-6 | TRBV27 | ASSKQGGYNSPLH
NA | TRBJ2-1 | TRBV2 | TLADTSSYNEQF
NA | TRBJ1-1 | TRBV11-3 | ASSLSGAEAF
NA | TRBJ2-5 | TRBV7-2 | ASSRKRGAQETQY
once | TRBJ2-7 | TRBV9 | ASSDRDRGLGEQY
NA | TRBJ2-3 | TRBV7-3 | ASSLGGLSTDTQY
once | TRBJ2-2 | TRBV6-2/TRBV6-3 | ASSSTRTGELF
NA | TRBJ1-4 | TRBV15 | ATSSEINGDEKLF
NA | TRBJ2-1 | TRBV5-1 | ASSLDRVPNEQF
NA | TRBJ1-6 | TRBV7-9 | ASSLDGGGYNSPLH